Below are 20 T cell receptor beta chains sequenced from a single sample in a study of blood T cell repertoires in COVID-19. Clones were sequenced by immunoSEQ multiplex PCR, and TCRdb holds only the in-frame ones, with some missing. Of under 95,000 clones listed, about 83% are singletons. The specimen was peripheral blood. The receptors shown here come from a woman older than 75 with acute or convalescent COVID-19.

The V gene is TRBV21-1, the J gene TRBJ2-3; the D call TRBD1 from the table was never checked on the DNA. TRBV21-1 corresponds to a pseudogene. The CDR3 has 17 amino acids. The CDR3: CASSNRAPQLGTDTQYF. DNA of the CDR3: TGTGCCAGCAGCAACAGGGCCCCCCAGCTCGGCACAGATACGCAGTATTTT.

The V call is TRBV6-5, the J call TRBJ2-1, with 8 nucleotides matching TRBD2. There are 15 residues in the CDR3. Germline V gene data show CDR1 as MNHEY and CDR2 as SVGAGI. With 9 bases clipped from V and 4 bases from J, the junction kept 11 bases outside the gene matches. The CDR3 nucleotides read TGTGCCAGTGGGGACGGCGGGAGGACTTACAATGAGCAGTTCTTC. It encodes CASGDGGRTYNEQFF.

On this clone: The same CDR3 arises from other DNA sequences in this sample as well. The chain links TRBV29-1 to TRBJ2-2; possible D gene TRBD2, 7 bases. The CDR3 loop spans 13 amino acids. V was clipped by 5 bases and J by 2 bases, with 9 bases between them. CDR1 is SQVTM and CDR2 is ANQGSEA in the germline V gene. This chain's CDR3 is CSVRGGNTGELFF. CDR3 nucleotides: TGCAGCGTTAGGGGGGGCAACACCGGGGAGCTGTTTTTT.

This clone was observed once. The rearrangement links TRBV19 to TRBJ2-2, with a weak D call TRBD2 (5 bases). Germline assignment: CDR1 LNHDA and CDR2 SQIVND (reference sequence). The CDR3 runs 11 residues. Trimming left V 10 bases short and J 11 bases short, with 14 bases between. CDR3 nucleotide sequence: TGTGCCACCTCATTGACGGGAGAGCTGTTTTTT. This codes for CATSLTGELFF. The entire variable domain, with the rest obtained from reference TRBV19 and TRBJ2-2, is as follows: DGGITQSPKYLFRKEGQNVTLSCEQNLNHDAMYWYRQDPGQGLRLIYYSQIVNDFQKGDIAEGYSVSREKKESFPLTVTSAQKNPTAFYLCATSLTGELFFGEGSRLTVL.

This rearrangement joins TRBV3-1 (or the pseudogene TRBV3-2) to TRBJ1-5; D gene ambiguous. CDR3 length: 13 amino acids. Trimming removed 3 bases from V and 6 bases from J, with 9 bases in between. CDR1 is LGHDT and CDR2 is YNNKEL in the germline V gene (reference sequence). For the CDR3, the DNA is TGTGCCAGCAGCCAGGGAGGTGGTCAGCCCCAGCATTTT. Translation gives CASSQGGGQPQHF.

The V call is TRBV29-1, the J call TRBJ2-1; weak D call: TRBD2 (8 bases). The V gene's germline CDR1 is SQVTM and CDR2 ANQGSEA. The CDR3 sequence is 15 residues long. Trimming cost V 6 bases and J 0 bases, with 15 bases left between them. The CDR3 region is CSVVRGTSSYNEQFF. DNA for the CDR3: TGCAGCGTCGTCAGGGGGACTAGCTCCTACAATGAGCAGTTCTTC.

This chain connects TRBV5-1 to TRBJ2-7; the D gene is possibly TRBD2 (5 bases). The V gene lost 3 bases and the J gene lost 3 bases, with 19 bases spanning the gap. From germline, CDR1 is SGHRS and CDR2 YFSETQ. This CDR3 is built from 16 residues. The CDR3 is CASSYYGRIANYEQYF. DNA of the CDR3: TGCGCCAGCAGCTATTATGGGCGTATAGCGAACTACGAGCAGTACTTC.

The rearrangement uses TRBV7-9 and TRBJ1-1; D is perhaps TRBD1 (6 bases). In germline, CDR1 is SEHNR, CDR2 FQNEAQ (reference sequence). This CDR3 has 15 amino acids. V lost 2 bases, J lost 5 bases, and 15 bases lay in between. CDR3 coding DNA: TGTGCCAGCAGCTTAAATGTTCCAGGGGAAACTGAAGCTTTCTTT. Amino acid sequence: CASSLNVPGETEAFF.

The chain combines TRBV3-1 (or the pseudogene TRBV3-2) with TRBJ2-2; 11 nucleotides match TRBD1. The CDR3 is 14 residues long. The germline V gene has CDR1 LGHDT and CDR2 YNNKEL (reference sequence). With 8 bases clipped from V and 1 base from J, the junction kept 0 bases outside the gene matches. This CDR3 reads CASGTGGNTGELFF. CDR3 bases: TGTGCCAGCGGGACAGGGGGGAACACCGGGGAGCTGTTTTTT.

This chain uses TRBV11-2 with TRBJ1-2; D is unclear. The V gene lost 1 base and the J gene lost 7 bases, with 10 bases spanning the gap. The germline V gene has CDR1 SGHAT and CDR2 FQNNGV. The CDR3 has 13 amino acids. The CDR3 DNA sequence: TGTGCCAGCAGCTTAGGAACCGGGGTTGGCTACACCTTC. Encoded protein: CASSLGTGVGYTF.

This sequence joins TRBV6-2 or TRBV6-3 and TRBJ1-2, with D perhaps matching TRBD1 (5 bases). V gave up 4 bases and J gave up 7 bases, with 13 bases separating them. This CDR3 contains 13 residues. The germline V gene encodes CDR1 MNHEY and CDR2 SVGEGT. CDR3 coding DNA: TGTGCCAGCAGTTCCGCTGACAGCTCTGGCTACACCTTC. Its translation: CASSSADSSGYTF.

The chain combines TRBV2 with TRBJ2-2, with a possible D match to TRBD2 (6 bases). This CDR3 has 15 amino acids. Germline assignment: CDR1 SNHLY and CDR2 FYNNEI. V lost 6 bases to trimming and J lost 0 bases, with 11 bases between them. The chain's CDR3 is CASSRGRPNTGELFF. CDR3 bases: TGTGCCAGCAGCCGTGGGAGGCCGAACACCGGGGAGCTGTTTTTT. The complete variable domain, with remaining parts taken from reference TRBV2 and TRBJ2-2, reads EPEVTQTPSHQVTQMGQEVILRCVPISNHLYFYWYRQILGQKVEFLVSFYNNEISEKSEIFDDQFSVERPDGSNFTLKIRSTKLEDSAMYFCASSRGRPNTGELFFGEGSRLTVL.

This clone was seen repeatedly, ten times or more. Other DNA sequences in the sample encode the same CDR3. The rearrangement uses TRBV6-1 and TRBJ2-1; D possibly corresponds to TRBD2 (6 bases). Germline V gives CDR1 MNHNS, CDR2 SASEGT. This CDR3 is 15 amino acids long. Deletions cut 0 bases from V and 5 bases from J, with 11 bases between. Written as DNA, the CDR3 is TGTGCCAGCAGTGAAGCCAGCGCGGGGCACAATGAGCAGTTCTTC. Amino acids: CASSEASAGHNEQFF.

The J gene is TRBJ1-6, the V gene TRBV9; 7 bases fit TRBD1. V lost 0 bases to trimming and J lost 7 bases; unmatched junction nucleotides: 4. The CDR3 has 15 amino acids. Germline values: CDR1 SGDLS, CDR2 YYNGEE. CDR3 nucleotide sequence: TGTGCCAGCAGCGTAGGACAACAGGGGAATTCACCCCTCCACTTT. It specifies CASSVGQQGNSPLHF.

The genes are TRBV18 and TRBJ2-1, with D possibly matching TRBD1 (5 bases). This CDR3 is built from 17 residues. Trimming removed 4 bases from V and 0 bases from J, with 16 bases in between. The germline gives CDR1 KGHSH, CDR2 LQKENI. The CDR3 is CASSLQRQLSSYNEQFF. CDR3 DNA sequence: TGTGCCAGCTCACTACAAAGACAGCTGAGCTCCTACAATGAGCAGTTCTTC. Full variable domain (remainder filled in from reference TRBV18 and TRBJ2-1): NAGVMQNPRHLVRRRGQEARLRCSPMKGHSHVYWYRQLPEEGLKFMVYLQKENIIDESGMPKERFSAEFPKEGPSILRIQQVVRGDSAAYFCASSLQRQLSSYNEQFFGPGTRLTVL.

The chain carries TRBV6-1 and TRBJ2-1; 8 positions match TRBD2. The CDR3 is 20 amino acids. Germline values: CDR1 MNHNS, CDR2 SASEGT. J lost 7 bases, V lost 1 base, and 21 bases had no gene match. CDR3 residues: CASSEGAIGSSVAGKNEQFF. CDR3 nucleotide sequence: TGTGCCAGCAGTGAAGGTGCCATTGGTTCCTCGGTAGCGGGAAAGAATGAGCAGTTCTTC.

The chain combines TRBV29-1 with TRBJ1-1; D is ambiguous. The CDR3 contains 11 residues. Germline V CDR1 and CDR2: SQVTM, ANQGSEA. The germline V and J ends were trimmed by 7 bases and 2 bases, with 8 bases remaining between them. CDR3 region: CSGGENTEAFF. The CDR3 region has the DNA TGCAGCGGCGGGGAAAACACTGAAGCTTTCTTT. The full variable domain, in which reference TRBV29-1 and TRBJ1-1 provide the parts outside the CDR3, is SAVISQKPSRDICQRGTSLTIQCQVDSQVTMMFWYRQQPGQSLTLIATANQGSEATYESGFVIDKFPISRPNLTFSTLTVSNMSPEDSSIYLCSGGENTEAFFGQGTRLTVV.

The chain employs TRBV4-2 and TRBJ1-6; the match to TRBD1 covers 9 bases. CDR1 is LGHNA and CDR2 is YNFKEQ in the germline V gene. CDR3 size: 17 residues. V lost 4 bases, J lost 7 bases, and 11 bases stayed unmatched. Here the CDR3 reads CASSPSTGTGWNSPLHF. In DNA, the CDR3 is TGTGCCAGCAGCCCGAGCACCGGGACAGGGTGGAATTCACCCCTCCACTTT.

A remark on this clone: Relative to the germline gene, one junction end is altered; a read error may explain this. The chain uses TRBV15 and TRBJ2-1, with 9 bases identical to TRBD1. CDR1 and CDR2 from the germline V gene are LNHNV and YYDKDF (reference sequence). There are 15 residues in the CDR3. The CDR3 DNA is TGTGCCACCAGGAGAGGGACAGGGAAAAACAATGAGCAGTTCTTC. Residues: CATRRGTGKNNEQFF.

The chain recombines TRBV21-1 with TRBJ2-1; TRBD2 is the table's D call, not checked against the DNA. TRBV21-1 is a documented pseudogene. CDR3 size: 12 residues. The CDR3 DNA follows: TGTGCCAGCAGGTACTCCTACAATGAGCAGTTCTTC. Protein product: CASRYSYNEQFF.